These 18 T cell receptor beta chains originate from one sample sequenced in a study of OX40 agonist ivuxolimab in advanced cancers. Sequencing used immunoSEQ multiplex PCR; TCRdb keeps in-frame clones, though not all of them. This sample has under 70,000 clones; about 85% occur once, and the top ten carry approximately 4%. Source: CD4+ or CD8+ T cells sorted from blood, taken in a trial of the OX40 agonist ivuxolimab. The receptors were gathered from an adult with an advanced solid tumor such as melanoma, head and neck, liver or kidney cancer.

The chain uses TRBV5-8 and TRBJ2-7; TRBD2 aligns across 10 bases. V lost 1 base to trimming and J lost 6 bases; unmatched junction nucleotides: 7. This CDR3 has 15 residues. CDR1 and CDR2 from the germline V gene are SGHTS and YDEGEE. DNA of the CDR3: TGTGCCAGCAGCTTGTTAGCGGGAGGTAGTAGCGAGCAGTACTTC. Its protein product is CASSLLAGGSSEQYF.

This clone was recorded once. The chain links TRBV25-1 to TRBJ2-3; the D gene is possibly TRBD1 (6 bases). Trimming pared 7 bases from V and 0 bases from J, leaving 14 bases between. From germline, CDR1 is MGHDK and CDR2 SYGVNS. The length of the CDR3 is 15 residues. CDR3 coding DNA: TGTGCCAGCACACGGGACACAACTAGCACAGATACGCAGTATTTT. It codes for CASTRDTTSTDTQYF.

This chain joins TRBV9 and TRBJ2-6, with a weak D call TRBD2 (7 bases). The ends were cut back, 2 bases at V and 4 bases at J, with 10 bases in the middle. The germline CDR1 and CDR2 sequences are SGDLS and YYNGEE. CDR3 size: 15 residues. As DNA, the CDR3 is TGTGCCAGCAGCGTTCGGGGGGCCGGGGCCAACGTCCTGACTTTC. Encoded protein: CASSVRGAGANVLTF.

The chain recombines TRBV2 with TRBJ2-2, with 13 bases matching TRBD2. This CDR3 contains 16 residues. V shed 2 bases, J shed 11 bases, and the junction held 8 bases outside the gene matches. The germline V gene has CDR1 SNHLY and CDR2 FYNNEI. CDR3 sequence reads: CASSETGTSGTGELFF. CDR3 sequence (DNA): TGTGCCAGCAGTGAAACCGGGACTAGCGGGACAGGAGAGCTGTTTTTT. The entire variable domain, with the rest obtained from reference TRBV2 and TRBJ2-2, is as follows: EPEVTQTPSHQVTQMGQEVILRCVPISNHLYFYWYRQILGQKVEFLVSFYNNEISEKSEIFDDQFSVERPDGSNFTLKIRSTKLEDSAMYFCASSETGTSGTGELFFGEGSRLTVL.

The J gene is TRBJ2-7, the V gene TRBV18; TRBD2 matches at 11 bases. The J segment lost 2 bases and the V segment lost 1 base, leaving 7 bases of the junction unmatched. The CDR3 runs to 17 residues. The V gene's germline CDR1 is KGHSH and CDR2 LQKENI. Here the CDR3 DNA reads TGTGCCAGCTCACCACTGCCTCTAGCGGGGGGAACCTACGAGCAGTACTTC. This translates into CASSPLPLAGGTYEQYF.

V gene TRBV7-6 combines with J gene TRBJ1-4; D is undetermined. There are 14 residues in the CDR3. Germline CDR1 reads SGHVS; CDR2 reads FNYEAQ. Trimming removed 2 bases from V and 8 bases from J, with 12 bases in between. The CDR3 DNA reads TGTGCCAGCAGCTTACGGGGTGGCATCGAAAAACTGTTTTTT. It yields the protein CASSLRGGIEKLFF.

V is TRBV5-6 and J is TRBJ1-1; possible D gene TRBD1, 5 bases. The CDR3 consists of 14 residues. Trimming pared 1 base from V and 5 bases from J, leaving 12 bases between. Germline CDR1 SGHDT, CDR2 YYEEEE. Here the CDR3 reads CASSLFRAGTEAFF. In DNA, the CDR3 is TGTGCCAGCAGCTTGTTCAGGGCGGGTACTGAAGCTTTCTTT.

The chain uses TRBV6-1 and TRBJ1-3; no definite D call. V lost 5 bases, J lost 0 bases, and 5 bases lay in between. The germline V gene encodes CDR1 MNHNS and CDR2 SASEGT. The CDR3 totals 13 residues. The CDR3 region is CASSPTSGNTIYF. For the CDR3, the DNA is TGTGCCAGCAGTCCTACCTCTGGAAACACCATATATTTT.

The genes are TRBV5-1 and TRBJ1-2; D is ambiguous. Germline lookup yields CDR1 SGHRS and CDR2 YFSETQ. Trimming shortened V by 5 bases and J by 7 bases, and 12 bases separated the two germline ends. The CDR3 runs 12 residues. The CDR3: CASREGYTGYTF. The CDR3 DNA sequence: TGCGCCAGCAGGGAAGGATATACTGGCTACACCTTC.

V is TRBV11-2 and J is TRBJ2-1; TRBD2 agrees at 11 bases. The germline V gene encodes CDR1 SGHAT and CDR2 FQNNGV. The ends lost 10 bases at V and 3 bases at J; junction bases unmatched: 8. The CDR3 runs 15 residues. CDR3 sequence reads: CATARLAGSYNEQFF. CDR3 DNA: TGTGCCACCGCCCGACTAGCGGGGAGCTACAATGAGCAGTTCTTC.

This chain joins TRBV10-2 and TRBJ2-1, with D unresolved. The V end was cut by 3 bases, the J end by 6 bases, with 15 bases between. Germline CDR1 and CDR2: WSHSY and SAAADI. CDR3 length: 15 residues. CDR3 amino acids: CASSDPSTRTNEQFF. In DNA form, the CDR3 reads TGCGCCAGCAGTGACCCCTCGACACGGACCAATGAGCAGTTCTTC.

In its sample, this clone was seen a few times. J is TRBJ2-7 and V is TRBV5-1; D is possibly TRBD1 or TRBD2 (6 bases each). In germline, CDR1 is SGHRS, CDR2 YFSETQ. This CDR3 has 13 residues. Trimming pared 4 bases from V and 6 bases from J, leaving 14 bases between. The CDR3 nucleotides read TGCGCCAGCAGCAGGGGGGAGGCCCTCGAGCAGTACTTC. It is translated as CASSRGEALEQYF.

The chain employs TRBV29-1 and TRBJ2-2; TRBD1 agrees at 11 bases. Germline assignment: CDR1 SQVTM and CDR2 ANQGSEA. This CDR3 spans 16 amino acids. With V trimmed by 6 bases and J by 0 bases, 6 bases remained unmatched. CDR3: CSVPRDRGTNTGELFF. The CDR3 bases are TGCAGCGTCCCCCGGGACAGGGGGACGAACACCGGGGAGCTGTTTTTT.

V is TRBV18 and J is TRBJ1-5; tentatively, D is TRBD1 (6 bases). Germline V gene sequence: CDR1 KGHSH, CDR2 LQKENI. V was trimmed by 4 bases and J by 5 bases, leaving 12 bases between them. The CDR3 has 14 amino acids. CDR3 region: CASSLSGGDQPQHF. CDR3 DNA sequence: TGTGCCAGCTCACTGAGCGGGGGCGATCAGCCCCAGCATTTT. The full variable domain, in which reference TRBV18 and TRBJ1-5 provide the parts outside the CDR3, is NAGVMQNPRHLVRRRGQEARLRCSPMKGHSHVYWYRQLPEEGLKFMVYLQKENIIDESGMPKERFSAEFPKEGPSILRIQQVVRGDSAAYFCASSLSGGDQPQHFGDGTRLSIL.

This clone was counted between two and nine times. This rearrangement joins TRBV9 to TRBJ2-7; D gene uncertain. The CDR3 length is 14 residues. CDR1 SGDLS and CDR2 YYNGEE come from the germline V gene. Trimming left V 4 bases short and J 3 bases short, with 14 bases between. CDR3 bases: TGTGCCAGCAGCCCCCTCCTGGACCACTACGAGCAGTACTTC. Amino acids: CASSPLLDHYEQYF.

V and J are TRBV28 and TRBJ2-1; 9 nucleotides agree with TRBD1. In germline, CDR1 is MDHEN, CDR2 SYDVKM. Losses at the gene ends were 6 bases for V and 8 bases for J; bases not matched to a gene: 14. This CDR3 has 16 residues. The CDR3 DNA reads TGTGCCAGCAGGGAATACAGGGGGCGAATGAGCGATGAGCAGTTCTTC. Protein sequence: CASREYRGRMSDEQFF.

V and J are TRBV19 and TRBJ2-7, with TRBD1 as a possible D gene (6 bases). Germline V gene lookup returns CDR1 LNHDA and CDR2 SQIVND (reference sequence). This CDR3 contains 14 residues. The V and J ends lost 5 bases and 3 bases respectively, with 14 bases between them. The CDR3 DNA sequence: TGTGCCAGTAGTGTCAGCCGGACAGACTACGAGCAGTACTTC. Translated, it gives CASSVSRTDYEQYF.

V usage is TRBV5-4 and J usage is TRBJ2-7; 10 bases agree with TRBD1. The CDR3 length is 14 residues. The trim removed 3 bases at V and 4 bases at J, leaving 4 bases unmatched. The germline CDR1 and CDR2 sequences are SGHNT and YYREEE (reference sequence). CDR3 nucleotide sequence: TGTGCCAGCAGCTACGACAGGGGGCAATACGAGCAGTACTTC. This encodes CASSYDRGQYEQYF.